The present T cell receptor beta chain was sequenced within a study of blood T cell repertoires in COVID-19. At the level of the study: Italy, Spain and the United States were the sources of the convalescent and acute COVID-19 samples. Sample material is recorded as cDNA or gDNA derived from T cells, B-cell-depleted T cells, or PBMCs.

As handled by the study authors: Estimation of nucleated cell counts relied on the amplification of reference gene primers. Some clones are missing from TCRdb's copy, which holds only in-frame ones; the method was immunoSEQ multiplex PCR. The V and J calls and clone size come from that table; D and trimming were worked out from the DNA. The sample consists of roughly 20,000 clones, 70% to 90% of them appearing once. The TCR originated in a human donor in a cohort sampled during active COVID-19. The source material was peripheral blood.

The CDR3 reads CASSRNGQGQETQYF. The CDR3 nucleotides are TGTGCCAGCAGCCGGAATGGACAGGGACAAGAGACCCAGTACTTC. The J gene is TRBJ2-5, the V gene TRBV7-3; 8 nucleotides line up with TRBD1. Germline trimming cut 5 bases from V and 2 bases from J; bases unmatched to any gene: 7. This CDR3 is 15 amino acids long. The germline V gene encodes CDR1 SGHTA and CDR2 FQGTGA.